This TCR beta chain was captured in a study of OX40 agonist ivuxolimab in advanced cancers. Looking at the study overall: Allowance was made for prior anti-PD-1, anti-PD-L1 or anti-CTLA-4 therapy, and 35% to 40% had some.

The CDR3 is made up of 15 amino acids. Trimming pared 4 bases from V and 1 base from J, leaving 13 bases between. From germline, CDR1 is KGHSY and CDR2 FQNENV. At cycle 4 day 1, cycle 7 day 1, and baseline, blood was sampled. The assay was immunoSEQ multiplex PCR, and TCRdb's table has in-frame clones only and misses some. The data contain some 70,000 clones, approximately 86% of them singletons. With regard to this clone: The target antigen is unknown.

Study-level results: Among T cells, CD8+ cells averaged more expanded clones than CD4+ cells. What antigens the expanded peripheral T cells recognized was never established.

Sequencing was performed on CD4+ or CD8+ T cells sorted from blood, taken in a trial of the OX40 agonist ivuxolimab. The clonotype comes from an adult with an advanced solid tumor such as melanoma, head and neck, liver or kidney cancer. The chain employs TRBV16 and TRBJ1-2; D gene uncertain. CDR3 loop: CASSPGPISNYGYTF. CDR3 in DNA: TGTGCCAGCAGCCCTGGGCCCATAAGTAACTATGGCTACACCTTC. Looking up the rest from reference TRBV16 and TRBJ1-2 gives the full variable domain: GEEVAQTPKHLVRGEGQKAKLYCAPIKGHSYVFWYQQVLKNEFKFLISFQNENVFDETGMPKERFSAKCLPNSPCSLEIQATKLEDSAVYFCASSPGPISNYGYTFGSGTRLTVV.